This TCR beta chain appears in the sequencing data of a study of T cell repertoires in cytomegalovirus infection. TCRdb re-derived calls from the reads in MiXCR, one entry per CDR3 protein. The table records about 680,000 distinct CDR3 sequences, approximately 25% of them present only once. The clonotype was recovered from a human donor in good health (CMV status not recorded). Some clones in this sample may be carry-over from other donors' samples. Sequencing was carried out using CD8+ T cells from PBMCs.

The CDR3 DNA reads TGTGCCAGCAGTTACCCTTCGACAGGGACTTGGGGGGCCAACGTCCTGACTTTC. Translated: CASSYPSTGTWGANVLTF. The chain links TRBV6-2 or TRBV6-3 to TRBJ2-6, with D maybe TRBD1 (7 bases). V was trimmed by 2 bases and J by 4 bases, leaving 18 bases between them. This CDR3 is 18 amino acids long. Germline V gene data show CDR1 as MNHEY and CDR2 as SVGEGT.